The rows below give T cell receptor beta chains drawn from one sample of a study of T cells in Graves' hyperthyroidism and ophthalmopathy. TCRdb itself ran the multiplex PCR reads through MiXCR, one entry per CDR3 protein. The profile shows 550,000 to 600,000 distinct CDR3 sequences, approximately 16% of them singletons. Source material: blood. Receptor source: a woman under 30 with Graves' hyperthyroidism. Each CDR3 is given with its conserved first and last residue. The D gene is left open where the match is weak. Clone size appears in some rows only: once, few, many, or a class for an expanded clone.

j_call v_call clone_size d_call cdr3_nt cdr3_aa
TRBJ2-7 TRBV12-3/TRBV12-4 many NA TGTGCCAGCAGTTTATCCGGCAGAAGCTCCTACGAGCAGTACTTC CASSLSGRSSYEQYF
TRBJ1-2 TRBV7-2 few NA TGTGCCAGCAGCTTAATGCGTGGGGGAAGTAATGGCTACACCTTC CASSLMRGGSNGYTF
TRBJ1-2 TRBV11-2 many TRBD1 TGTGCCAGCAGCCCACTCCCGGGACAGGGGTTGGGCTATGGCTACACCTTC CASSPLPGQGLGYGYTF
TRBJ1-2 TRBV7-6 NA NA TGTGCCAGCAGCTTAGAGGGGGAGTGGGGCTACACCTTC CASSLEGEWGYTF
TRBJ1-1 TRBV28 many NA TGTGCCAGCAGTTTAGGGGGCGCTTGGAACACTGAAGCTTTCTTT CASSLGGAWNTEAFF
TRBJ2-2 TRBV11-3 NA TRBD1 TGTGCCAGCAGCGCCGGACAGGCTAACACCGGGGAGCTGTTTTTT CASSAGQANTGELFF
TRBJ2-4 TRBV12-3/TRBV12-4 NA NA TGTGCCAGCAGTGGTCAAATTCAGTACTTC CASSGQIQYF
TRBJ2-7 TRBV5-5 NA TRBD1 TGTGCCAGCAGTTATTCAACCGGGACAGGGTCCTACGAGCAGTACTTC CASSYSTGTGSYEQYF
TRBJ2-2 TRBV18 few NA TGTGCCAGCTCAATGGCAGATGTCCACCCCGGGGAGCTGTTTTTT CASSMADVHPGELFF
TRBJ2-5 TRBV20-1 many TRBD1 TGCAGTGCTAGAAGCCGGGACAGGGGGCCAAAGACCTTCCAAGAGACCCAGTACTTC CSARSRDRGPKTFQETQYF
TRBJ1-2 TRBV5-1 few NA TGCGCCAGCAGCTTGATGGGCAGGGACAAGTCGGGTGGCTACACCTTC CASSLMGRDKSGGYTF
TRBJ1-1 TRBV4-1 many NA TGCGCCAGCAGCCAAGAGGGGCGCGTCGCTGAAGCTTTCTTT CASSQEGRVAEAFF
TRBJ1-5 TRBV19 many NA TGTGCCAGTAGTAAAGGGCTCTATAGCAATCAGCCCCAGCATTTT CASSKGLYSNQPQHF